The clone carrying this T cell receptor beta chain was seen a few times. This CDR3 is 14 amino acids long. Germline CDR1 ENHRY, CDR2 SYGVKD. The J segment lost 4 bases and the V segment lost 6 bases, leaving 6 bases of the junction unmatched. Though nominally healthy at sampling, donors likely had unrecorded immune exposures. 13 Jbeta primers and 60 Vbeta primers were used for the PCR. Generated by immunoSEQ multiplex PCR, the TCRdb table keeps only in-frame clones and is missing some. This table holds about 94,000 clones, under 9% found once. The data belong to a study of cytomegalovirus exposure and HLA in healthy donors.

The sample was PBMCs. The TCR originated in a man aged 45 to 65 in good health and CMV-seronegative. The rearrangement links TRBV10-3 to TRBJ1-3; the match to TRBD1 covers 7 bases. The CDR3 protein is CAIRTTGMGNTIYF. The DNA for the CDR3 is TGTGCCATCAGAACGACAGGGATGGGAAACACCATATATTTT.